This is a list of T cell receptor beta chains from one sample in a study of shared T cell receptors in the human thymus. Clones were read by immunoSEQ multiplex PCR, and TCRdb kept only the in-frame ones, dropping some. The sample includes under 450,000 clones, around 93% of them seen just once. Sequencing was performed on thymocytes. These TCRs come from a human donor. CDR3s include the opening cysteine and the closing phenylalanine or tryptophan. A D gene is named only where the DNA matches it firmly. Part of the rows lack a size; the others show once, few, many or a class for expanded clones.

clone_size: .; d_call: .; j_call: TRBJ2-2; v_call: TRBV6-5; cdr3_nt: TGTGCCAGCAGTTACCCCCCGCCCGGGGAGCTGTTTTTT; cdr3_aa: CASSYPPPGELFF
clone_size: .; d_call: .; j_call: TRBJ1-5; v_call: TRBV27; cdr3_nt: TGTGCCAGCAGTTCACGGAATCAGCCCCAGCATTTT; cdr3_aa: CASSSRNQPQHF
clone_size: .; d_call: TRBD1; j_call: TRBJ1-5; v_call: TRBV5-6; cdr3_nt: TGTGCCAGCAGCTTGGGGGGACAGAGCAATCAGCCCCAGCATTTT; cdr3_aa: CASSLGGQSNQPQHF
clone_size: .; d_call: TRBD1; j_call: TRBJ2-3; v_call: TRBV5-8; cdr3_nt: TGTGCCAGCAGCTTGGCCGGGACAGGGAAGGATACGCAGTATTTT; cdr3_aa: CASSLAGTGKDTQYF
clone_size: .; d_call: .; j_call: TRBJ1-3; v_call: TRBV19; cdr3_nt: TGTGCCAGTAGTATAGACCGGGAATCGGTCAACACCATATATTTT; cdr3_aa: CASSIDRESVNTIYF
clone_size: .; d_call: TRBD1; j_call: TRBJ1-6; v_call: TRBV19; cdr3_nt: TGTGCCAGTAGTATTTGGGACAGTTTCTCCTATAATTCACCCCTCCACTTT; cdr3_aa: CASSIWDSFSYNSPLHF
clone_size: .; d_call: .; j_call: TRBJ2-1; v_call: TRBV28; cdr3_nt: TGTGCCAGCAGTTTAAGGGAGAGGTGGTTTAATGAGCAGTTCTTC; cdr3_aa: CASSLRERWFNEQFF
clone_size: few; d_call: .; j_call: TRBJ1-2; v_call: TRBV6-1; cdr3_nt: TGTGCCAGCATGGCGGATGGCTACACCTTC; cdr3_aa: CASMADGYTF
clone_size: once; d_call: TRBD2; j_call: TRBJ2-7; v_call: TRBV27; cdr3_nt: TGTGCCAGCAGTTTGTCACAGTTAGCGGGAGGTGAGCAGTACTTC; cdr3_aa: CASSLSQLAGGEQYF
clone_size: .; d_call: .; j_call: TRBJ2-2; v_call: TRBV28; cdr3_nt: TGTGCCAGCAGTTTATCCGGACTCAAGAACACCGGGGAGCTGTTTTTT; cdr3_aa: CASSLSGLKNTGELFF
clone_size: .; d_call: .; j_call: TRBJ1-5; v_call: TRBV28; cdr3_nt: TGTGCCAGCAGGGGAAATCCGGGATCCTGTAGCAATCAGCCCCAGCATTTT; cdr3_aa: CASRGNPGSCSNQPQHF
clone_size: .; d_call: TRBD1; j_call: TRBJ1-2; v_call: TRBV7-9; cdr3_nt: TGTGCCAGCAGCTTATTCCAGGGGGCGGGCTATGGCTACACCTTC; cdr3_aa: CASSLFQGAGYGYTF
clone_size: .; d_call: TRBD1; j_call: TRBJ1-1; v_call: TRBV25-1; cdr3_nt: TGTGCCAGCAGTGCGGGACAGGGGGGAGGTTCTGAAGCTTTCTTT; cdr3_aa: CASSAGQGGGSEAFF
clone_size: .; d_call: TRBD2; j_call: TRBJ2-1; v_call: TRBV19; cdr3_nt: TGTGCCAGTAGTAGCCGACTAGCGGGAGAGCGCTACAATGAGCAGTTCTTC; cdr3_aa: CASSSRLAGERYNEQFF
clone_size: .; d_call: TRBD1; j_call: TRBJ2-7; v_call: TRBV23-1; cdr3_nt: TGCGCCAGCAGTCAATCGGTTCGGGACAGCCCTTACGAGCAGTACTTC; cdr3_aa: CASSQSVRDSPYEQYF
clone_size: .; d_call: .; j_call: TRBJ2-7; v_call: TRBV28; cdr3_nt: TGTGCCAGCAGTCCCTGGAGCAAGGGACAATCCGCCTACGAGCAGTACTTC; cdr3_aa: CASSPWSKGQSAYEQYF
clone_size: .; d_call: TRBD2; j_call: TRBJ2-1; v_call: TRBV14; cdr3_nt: TGTGCCAGCACCCTCGGGCCAGCGGGAGAGGATGAGCAGTTCTTC; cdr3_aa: CASTLGPAGEDEQFF
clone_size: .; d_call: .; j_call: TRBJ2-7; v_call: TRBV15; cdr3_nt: TGTGCCACCAGCAGCCCTTCCGAGCAGTACTTC; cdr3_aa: CATSSPSEQYF
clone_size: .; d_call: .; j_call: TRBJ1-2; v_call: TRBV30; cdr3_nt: TGTGCCTGGAGTGTCGAGTACATCTCCTATGGCTACACCTTC; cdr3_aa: CAWSVEYISYGYTF
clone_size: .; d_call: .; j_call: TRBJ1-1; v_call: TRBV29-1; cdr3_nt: TGCACCGCGGTGGGGAACACTGAAGCTTTCTTT; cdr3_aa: CTAVGNTEAFF
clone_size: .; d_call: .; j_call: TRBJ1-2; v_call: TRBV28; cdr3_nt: TGTGCCAGCAGTCCACCGGGAGGGTATGGCTACACCTTC; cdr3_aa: CASSPPGGYGYTF
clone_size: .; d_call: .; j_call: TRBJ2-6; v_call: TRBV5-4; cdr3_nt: TGTGCCAGCAACTACACGGGCAATAGGGCGGTAACAGGGGCCAACGTCCTGACTTTC; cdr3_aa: CASNYTGNRAVTGANVLTF
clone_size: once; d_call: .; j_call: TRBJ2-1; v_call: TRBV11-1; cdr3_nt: TGTGCCAGCAGCTTACGGGACAAGGGCTTTTCCTACAATGAGCAGTTCTTC; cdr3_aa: CASSLRDKGFSYNEQFF
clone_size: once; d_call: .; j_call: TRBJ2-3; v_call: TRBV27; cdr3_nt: TGTGCCAGTCTATATTTATACCGAGATACGCAGTATTTT; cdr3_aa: CASLYLYRDTQYF
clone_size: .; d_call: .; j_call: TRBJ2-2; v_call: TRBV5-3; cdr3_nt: TGTGCCAGAAGCTTGGACAGTGAACACCGGGGAGCTGTTTTT; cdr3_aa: CARSLDSEHRGAVF
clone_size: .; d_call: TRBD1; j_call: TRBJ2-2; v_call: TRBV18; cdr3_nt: TGTGCCAGCTCACCACCAAAGACAGGGGAAGTGACCGGGGAGCTGTTTTTT; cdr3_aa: CASSPPKTGEVTGELFF
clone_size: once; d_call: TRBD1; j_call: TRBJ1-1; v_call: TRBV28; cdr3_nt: TGTGCCAGCAGTTTGGGACAGGACATGAACACTGAAGCTTTCTTT; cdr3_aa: CASSLGQDMNTEAFF
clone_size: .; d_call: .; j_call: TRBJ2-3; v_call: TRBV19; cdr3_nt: TGTGCCAGTAGTCTCCGGGGATTTAGCACAGATACGCAGTATTTT; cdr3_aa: CASSLRGFSTDTQYF
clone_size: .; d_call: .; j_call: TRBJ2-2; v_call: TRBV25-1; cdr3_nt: TGTGCCAGCAGTGACACAGGATACACCGGGGAGCTGTTTTTT; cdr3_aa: CASSDTGYTGELFF
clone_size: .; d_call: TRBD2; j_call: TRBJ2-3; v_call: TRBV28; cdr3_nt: TGTGCCAGCAGCGGGAGGGAAAGCACAGATACGCAGTATTTT; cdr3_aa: CASSGRESTDTQYF
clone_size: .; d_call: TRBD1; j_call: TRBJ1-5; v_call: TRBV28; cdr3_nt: TGTGCCAGCAGACTAGGACAGGGGTGCAATCAGCCCCAGCATTTT; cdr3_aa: CASRLGQGCNQPQHF
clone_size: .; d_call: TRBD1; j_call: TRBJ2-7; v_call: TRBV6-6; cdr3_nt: TGTGCCAGCAGTGTGGGACAGAAGGCCTCCTACGAGCAGTACTTC; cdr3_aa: CASSVGQKASYEQYF
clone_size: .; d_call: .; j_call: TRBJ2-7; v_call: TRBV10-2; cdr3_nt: TGCGCCAGCAGTGCCAAGCACTACCCTCCCTACGAGCAGTACTTC; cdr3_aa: CASSAKHYPPYEQYF
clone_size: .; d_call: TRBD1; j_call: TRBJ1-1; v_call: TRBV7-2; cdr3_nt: TGTGCCAGCAGCCGCATAAGATGGGACAGGGGTAACACTGAAGCTTTCTTT; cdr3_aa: CASSRIRWDRGNTEAFF
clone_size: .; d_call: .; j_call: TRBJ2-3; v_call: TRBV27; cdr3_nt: TGTGCCAGCAGTTGTCGATGGGAGTCTAGCACAGATACGCAGTATTTT; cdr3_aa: CASSCRWESSTDTQYF
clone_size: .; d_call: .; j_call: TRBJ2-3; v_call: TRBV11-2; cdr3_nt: TGTGCCAGCAGCTTACGGCCCCCCGGGGCTACTAGCACAGATACGCAGTATTTT; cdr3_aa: CASSLRPPGATSTDTQYF
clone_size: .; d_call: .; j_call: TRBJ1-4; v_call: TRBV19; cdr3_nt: TGTGCCAGTAGAATGGCTCACTCAGACCTTAATGAAAAACTGTTTTTT; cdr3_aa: CASRMAHSDLNEKLFF
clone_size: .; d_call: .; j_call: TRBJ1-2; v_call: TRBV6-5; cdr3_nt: TGTGCCAGCAGTTATGGACAGAATCCCTTTGGCTACACCTTC; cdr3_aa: CASSYGQNPFGYTF
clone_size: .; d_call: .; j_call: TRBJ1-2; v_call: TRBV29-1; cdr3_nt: TGCAGCGTTGAAGAAAAAAAGGGGGGCGCTTGGGGCTACACCTTC; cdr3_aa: CSVEEKKGGAWGYTF
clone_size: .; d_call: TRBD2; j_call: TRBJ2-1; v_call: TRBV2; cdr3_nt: TGTGCCAGCAGTGAGGAGCGAATAGCGGGAGCTGGGGAGCAGTTCTTC; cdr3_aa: CASSEERIAGAGEQFF
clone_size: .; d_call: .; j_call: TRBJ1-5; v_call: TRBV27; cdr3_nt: TGTGCCAGTACAACAGGGAGAGGGAATCAGCCCCAGCATTTT; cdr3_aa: CASTTGRGNQPQHF
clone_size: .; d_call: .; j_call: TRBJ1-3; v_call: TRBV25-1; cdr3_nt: TGTGCCAGCAGAATGGACCCAGGGTACGGAAACACCATATATTTT; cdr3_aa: CASRMDPGYGNTIYF
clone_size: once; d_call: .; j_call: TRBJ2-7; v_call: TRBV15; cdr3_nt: TGTGCCACCAGCAGGGGACGATTGACCTCCTACGAGCAGTACTTC; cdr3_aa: CATSRGRLTSYEQYF
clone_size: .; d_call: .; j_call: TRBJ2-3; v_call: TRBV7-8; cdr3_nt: TGTGCCAGCCTACCGCGGGGGCAGGCAGATACGCAGTATTTT; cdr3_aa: CASLPRGQADTQYF
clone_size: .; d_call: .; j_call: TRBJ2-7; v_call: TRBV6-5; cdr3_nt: TGTGCCAGCACCACCAGAGGGACACTATCCTACGAGCAGTACTTC; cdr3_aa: CASTTRGTLSYEQYF
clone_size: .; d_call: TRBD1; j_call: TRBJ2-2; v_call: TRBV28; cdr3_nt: TGTGCCAGCAGTGGGCAAGGGACAGGGACGAACACCGGGGAGCTGTTTTTT; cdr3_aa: CASSGQGTGTNTGELFF
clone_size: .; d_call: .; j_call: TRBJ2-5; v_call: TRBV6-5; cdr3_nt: TGTGCCAGCAGTCGCTGGGCAACCTCCCAAGAGACCCAGTACTTC; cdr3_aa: CASSRWATSQETQYF
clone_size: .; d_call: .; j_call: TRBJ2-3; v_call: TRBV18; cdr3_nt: TGTGCCAGCTCACCGCGGAGGGTCCCTAGCACAGATACGCAGTATTTT; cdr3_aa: CASSPRRVPSTDTQYF
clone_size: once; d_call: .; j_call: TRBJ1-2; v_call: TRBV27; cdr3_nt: TGTGCCAGCAGTCCTCACGTTGCTCGGGCTTCGTTCCGGGCGGGTTATGGCTACACCTTC; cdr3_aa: CASSPHVARASFRAGYGYTF
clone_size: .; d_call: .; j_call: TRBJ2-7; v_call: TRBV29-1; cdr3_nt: TGCAGCGTTGAAGATCGATTAGAGGCGGGACGGTACGAGCAGTACTTC; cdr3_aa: CSVEDRLEAGRYEQYF
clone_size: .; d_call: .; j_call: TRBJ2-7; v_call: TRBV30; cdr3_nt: TGTGCCTGGAGTTCTTTAAGCCGTAACTACGAGCAGTACTTC; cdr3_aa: CAWSSLSRNYEQYF
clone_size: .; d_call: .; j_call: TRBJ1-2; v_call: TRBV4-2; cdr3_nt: TGTGCCAGCAGCTATACGAGTTTCGTCCCAACCGGATCTAACTATGGCTACACCTTC; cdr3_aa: CASSYTSFVPTGSNYGYTF
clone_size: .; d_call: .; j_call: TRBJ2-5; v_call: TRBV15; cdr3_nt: TGTGCCACCAGCAGAGATGCCCCCCTGGGGGCAAAGGCAGAGACCCAGTACTTC; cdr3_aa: CATSRDAPLGAKAETQYF
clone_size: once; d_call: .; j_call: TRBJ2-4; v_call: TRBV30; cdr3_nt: TGTGCCTGGAGTCGCATGGAACAGGGAAACATTCAGTACTTC; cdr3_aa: CAWSRMEQGNIQYF
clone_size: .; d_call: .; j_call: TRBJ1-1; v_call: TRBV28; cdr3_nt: TGTGCCAGCAGTTTATCGGAGGGCCGGACTGAAGCTTTCTTT; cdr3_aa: CASSLSEGRTEAFF
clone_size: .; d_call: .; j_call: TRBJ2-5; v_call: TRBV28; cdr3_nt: TGTGCCAGCATTTCAGGGGGGTGGGAGACCCAGTACTTC; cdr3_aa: CASISGGWETQYF
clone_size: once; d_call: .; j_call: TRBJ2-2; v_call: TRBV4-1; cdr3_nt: TGCGCCAGCACCCACACGGGGGCTGGCACCGGGGAGCTGTTTTTT; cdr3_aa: CASTHTGAGTGELFF
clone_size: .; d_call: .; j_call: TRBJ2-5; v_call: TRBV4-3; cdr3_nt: TGCGCCAGCAGCCAAGACCCGTTGCAAGAGACCCAGTACTTC; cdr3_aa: CASSQDPLQETQYF
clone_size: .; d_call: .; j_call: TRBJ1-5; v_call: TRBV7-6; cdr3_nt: TGTGCCAGCAGCCCTGGTTCCAGGGGCCCCGAGTGGAATCAGCCCCAGCATTTT; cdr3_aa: CASSPGSRGPEWNQPQHF